This is a list of T cell receptor beta chains from one sample in a study of blood T cell repertoires in COVID-19. TCRdb keeps only in-frame clones here, not all; method: immunoSEQ multiplex PCR. The sample lists approximately 150,000 clones, roughly 84% occurring once. Sequencing was carried out using peripheral blood. The receptors derive from a man in his sixties or seventies with active or convalescent COVID-19. The CDR3 runs from the conserved cysteine through the conserved F or W. D genes are given only for firm matches. The size field is filled for only some rows; it gives once, few, many or a size class.

clone_size: NA
d_call: NA
j_call: TRBJ2-7
v_call: TRBV6-2/TRBV6-3
cdr3_aa: CASSLNRARGEQYF
cdr3_nt: TGTGCCAGCAGCTTAAACCGGGCAAGGGGGGAGCAGTACTTC

clone_size: NA
d_call: TRBD1
j_call: TRBJ2-6
v_call: TRBV10-2
cdr3_aa: CASRGQGRRSGANVLTF
cdr3_nt: TGCGCCAGCAGGGGACAGGGAAGACGCTCTGGGGCCAACGTCCTGACTTTC

clone_size: NA
d_call: TRBD1
j_call: TRBJ1-1
v_call: TRBV30
cdr3_aa: CAWSVGTGGSNTEAFF
cdr3_nt: TGTGCCTGGAGTGTAGGGACAGGGGGGTCGAACACTGAAGCTTTCTTT

clone_size: once
d_call: NA
j_call: TRBJ2-1
v_call: TRBV7-9
cdr3_aa: CASSSWGRSGNEQFF
cdr3_nt: TGTGCCAGCAGCTCCTGGGGGCGCTCTGGGAATGAGCAGTTCTTC

clone_size: few
d_call: NA
j_call: TRBJ2-7
v_call: TRBV7-9
cdr3_aa: CASSLEGVPSYEQYF
cdr3_nt: TGTGCCAGCAGCTTAGAGGGGGTCCCCTCCTACGAGCAGTACTTC

clone_size: NA
d_call: TRBD1
j_call: TRBJ1-5
v_call: TRBV28
cdr3_aa: CASSFWDRGKGQPQHF
cdr3_nt: TGTGCCAGCAGTTTTTGGGACAGGGGGAAGGGTCAGCCCCAGCATTTT

clone_size: NA
d_call: NA
j_call: TRBJ2-7
v_call: TRBV7-3
cdr3_aa: CASSNYRSSYEQYF
cdr3_nt: TGTGCCAGCAGCAACTACAGGAGCTCCTACGAGCAGTACTTC

clone_size: NA
d_call: TRBD2
j_call: TRBJ2-2
v_call: TRBV27
cdr3_aa: CASSFSGRGYTGELFF
cdr3_nt: TGTGCCAGCAGTTTTAGCGGGAGAGGCTATACCGGGGAGCTGTTTTTT

clone_size: NA
d_call: TRBD1
j_call: TRBJ2-7
v_call: TRBV6-2/TRBV6-3
cdr3_aa: CASSLPGTAIYEQYF
cdr3_nt: TGTGCCAGCAGTCTACCCGGGACAGCTATCTACGAGCAGTACTTC

clone_size: few
d_call: NA
j_call: TRBJ2-2
v_call: TRBV4-3
cdr3_aa: CASSQGGGSANTGELFF
cdr3_nt: TGCGCCAGCAGCCAAGGGGGGGGCTCCGCGAACACCGGGGAGCTGTTTTTT

clone_size: NA
d_call: NA
j_call: TRBJ2-7
v_call: TRBV19
cdr3_aa: CASSPTVNPSYEQYF
cdr3_nt: TGTGCCAGTAGTCCTACAGTCAACCCGTCCTACGAGCAGTACTTC

clone_size: NA
d_call: TRBD2
j_call: TRBJ2-1
v_call: TRBV7-2
cdr3_aa: CASSASGPYNEQFF
cdr3_nt: TGTGCCAGCAGCGCTAGCGGCCCCTACAATGAGCAGTTCTTC

clone_size: NA
d_call: NA
j_call: TRBJ2-1
v_call: TRBV7-8
cdr3_aa: CASSLVGGSSNEQFF
cdr3_nt: TGTGCCAGCAGCTTAGTTGGAGGTAGCTCCAATGAGCAGTTCTTC

clone_size: NA
d_call: NA
j_call: TRBJ2-5
v_call: TRBV5-1
cdr3_aa: CASSPLVAAGETQYF
cdr3_nt: TGCGCCAGCAGCCCGTTGGTGGCCGCCGGGGAGACCCAGTACTTC

clone_size: once
d_call: NA
j_call: TRBJ1-4
v_call: TRBV5-6
cdr3_aa: CASSLAKRGTNEKLFF
cdr3_nt: TGTGCCAGCAGCTTGGCCAAGAGAGGTACTAATGAAAAACTGTTTTTT

clone_size: NA
d_call: NA
j_call: TRBJ1-3
v_call: TRBV19
cdr3_aa: CASSTFPRRGGNTIYF
cdr3_nt: TGTGCCAGTAGTACCTTCCCCAGGAGGGGTGGAAACACCATATATTTT

clone_size: NA
d_call: TRBD1
j_call: TRBJ2-1
v_call: TRBV7-9
cdr3_aa: CASSRGQGTYNEQFF
cdr3_nt: TGTGCCAGCAGCCGGGGACAGGGGACCTACAATGAGCAGTTCTTC

clone_size: NA
d_call: TRBD1
j_call: TRBJ1-4
v_call: TRBV7-9
cdr3_aa: CASSLQGAKGEKLFF
cdr3_nt: TGTGCCAGCAGCCTCCAGGGGGCAAAGGGTGAAAAACTGTTTTTT

clone_size: NA
d_call: NA
j_call: TRBJ2-5
v_call: TRBV5-1
cdr3_aa: CASSLGGEETQYF
cdr3_nt: TGCGCCAGCAGCTTGGGGGGGGAAGAGACCCAGTACTTC

clone_size: NA
d_call: TRBD1
j_call: TRBJ1-1
v_call: TRBV11-2
cdr3_aa: CASSLVTGGVRAFF
cdr3_nt: TGTGCCAGCAGCTTAGTGACAGGGGGAGTACGAGCTTTCTTT

clone_size: NA
d_call: TRBD1
j_call: TRBJ1-4
v_call: TRBV7-6
cdr3_aa: CASSQDRERGRKLFF
cdr3_nt: TGTGCCAGCAGCCAGGACAGGGAACGGGGTAGAAAACTGTTTTTT

clone_size: NA
d_call: NA
j_call: TRBJ2-7
v_call: TRBV3-1/TRBV3-2
cdr3_aa: CASSQAGGSPVYEQYF
cdr3_nt: TGTGCCAGCAGCCAAGCCGGGGGATCCCCGGTATACGAGCAGTACTTC

clone_size: NA
d_call: TRBD1
j_call: TRBJ1-1
v_call: TRBV18
cdr3_aa: CASSSLTGVGEAFF
cdr3_nt: TGTGCCAGCTCATCTTTAACAGGGGTAGGTGAAGCTTTCTTT

clone_size: NA
d_call: TRBD2
j_call: TRBJ2-3
v_call: TRBV12-5
cdr3_aa: CASGITRAGGTDTQYF
cdr3_nt: TGTGCTAGTGGTATCACCCGAGCGGGGGGCACAGATACGCAGTATTTT

clone_size: NA
d_call: NA
j_call: TRBJ1-2
v_call: TRBV18
cdr3_aa: CASSPPSIYGYTF
cdr3_nt: TGTGCCAGCTCACCACCGAGCATCTATGGCTACACCTTC

clone_size: NA
d_call: NA
j_call: TRBJ2-3
v_call: TRBV20-1
cdr3_aa: CSAVHGDTQYF
cdr3_nt: TGCAGTGCGGTACATGGAGATACGCAGTATTTT

clone_size: NA
d_call: NA
j_call: TRBJ2-1
v_call: TRBV3-1/TRBV3-2
cdr3_aa: CASSLLATESSYNEQFF
cdr3_nt: TGTGCCAGCAGCCTTCTAGCGACGGAAAGCTCCTACAATGAGCAGTTCTTC

clone_size: few
d_call: NA
j_call: TRBJ1-4
v_call: TRBV30
cdr3_aa: CAWSSWNEKLFF
cdr3_nt: TGTGCCTGGAGTAGCTGGAATGAAAAACTGTTTTTT

clone_size: NA
d_call: NA
j_call: TRBJ1-3
v_call: TRBV4-3
cdr3_aa: CASSQDLGGSDTIYF
cdr3_nt: TGCGCCAGCAGCCAAGATCTAGGAGGCTCGGACACCATATATTTT

clone_size: NA
d_call: TRBD2
j_call: TRBJ2-7
v_call: TRBV6-5
cdr3_aa: CASSRERGASYEQYF
cdr3_nt: TGTGCCAGCAGTCGTGAGCGGGGGGCCAGCTACGAGCAGTACTTC

clone_size: NA
d_call: NA
j_call: TRBJ1-1
v_call: TRBV6-6
cdr3_aa: CASRIKRENTEAFF
cdr3_nt: TGTGCCAGCAGGATAAAGCGAGAGAACACTGAAGCTTTCTTT

clone_size: NA
d_call: TRBD1
j_call: TRBJ1-2
v_call: TRBV30
cdr3_aa: CAWTRDRGFYGYTF
cdr3_nt: TGTGCCTGGACCCGGGACAGGGGATTCTATGGCTACACCTTC

clone_size: NA
d_call: NA
j_call: TRBJ1-2
v_call: TRBV28
cdr3_aa: CAIYGGVYGYTF
cdr3_nt: TGTGCCATCTATGGCGGGGTCTATGGCTACACCTTC

clone_size: NA
d_call: NA
j_call: TRBJ2-4
v_call: TRBV28
cdr3_aa: CASSSIGKNIQYF
cdr3_nt: TGTGCCAGCAGTTCCATCGGCAAAAACATTCAGTACTTC

clone_size: NA
d_call: NA
j_call: TRBJ1-5
v_call: TRBV9
cdr3_aa: CASSLPGSDQPQHF
cdr3_nt: TGTGCCAGCAGTTTGCCGGGTTCCGATCAGCCCCAGCATTTT

clone_size: NA
d_call: NA
j_call: TRBJ1-1
v_call: TRBV9
cdr3_aa: CASSVDGSAEAFF
cdr3_nt: TGTGCCAGCAGCGTAGATGGGAGTGCTGAAGCTTTCTTT

clone_size: NA
d_call: NA
j_call: TRBJ2-7
v_call: TRBV12-3/TRBV12-4
cdr3_aa: CASSFRRLEQYF
cdr3_nt: TGTGCCAGCAGTTTCCGGAGGCTAGAGCAGTACTTC

clone_size: NA
d_call: NA
j_call: TRBJ2-7
v_call: TRBV5-1
cdr3_aa: CASFLDRLPNEQYF
cdr3_nt: TGCGCCAGCTTTCTTGACAGATTACCGAACGAGCAGTACTTC

clone_size: NA
d_call: TRBD1
j_call: TRBJ2-1
v_call: TRBV12-3/TRBV12-4
cdr3_aa: CASSPGQKNEQFF
cdr3_nt: TGTGCCAGCAGTCCGGGACAGAAGAATGAGCAGTTCTTC

clone_size: NA
d_call: NA
j_call: TRBJ1-3
v_call: TRBV28
cdr3_aa: CASSLVRAGNTIYF
cdr3_nt: TGTGCCAGCAGTTTAGTCCGGGCTGGAAACACCATATATTTT

clone_size: NA
d_call: TRBD1
j_call: TRBJ1-2
v_call: TRBV5-1
cdr3_aa: CASSFGTGDGYTF
cdr3_nt: TGCGCCAGCAGCTTCGGGACAGGGGATGGCTACACCTTC

clone_size: NA
d_call: TRBD2
j_call: TRBJ2-7
v_call: TRBV9
cdr3_aa: CASSPSGRGYEQYF
cdr3_nt: TGTGCCAGCAGCCCTAGCGGGAGAGGCTACGAGCAGTACTTC

clone_size: NA
d_call: TRBD1
j_call: TRBJ1-2
v_call: TRBV15
cdr3_aa: CATSREDRGYTF
cdr3_nt: TGTGCCACCAGCAGAGAGGACAGGGGCTACACCTTC

clone_size: NA
d_call: NA
j_call: TRBJ2-7
v_call: TRBV19
cdr3_aa: CASSAGGAGGLEQYF
cdr3_nt: TGTGCCAGTAGCGCCGGCGGGGCAGGGGGGTTGGAGCAGTACTTC

clone_size: NA
d_call: TRBD1
j_call: TRBJ1-1
v_call: TRBV20-1
cdr3_aa: CSASGRGPVNTEAFF
cdr3_nt: TGCAGTGCTAGTGGCAGGGGGCCGGTGAACACTGAAGCTTTCTTT

clone_size: NA
d_call: TRBD2
j_call: TRBJ2-2
v_call: TRBV18
cdr3_aa: CASSPPGLAGPGELFF
cdr3_nt: TGTGCCAGCTCACCTCCGGGACTAGCGGGACCCGGGGAGCTGTTTTTT

clone_size: NA
d_call: NA
j_call: TRBJ2-7
v_call: TRBV9
cdr3_aa: CASSGTRDMAGEQYF
cdr3_nt: TGTGCCAGCAGCGGGACCCGGGATATGGCTGGCGAGCAGTACTTC

clone_size: NA
d_call: TRBD2
j_call: TRBJ2-3
v_call: TRBV5-4
cdr3_aa: CASSSGLAGGGDTQYF
cdr3_nt: TGTGCCAGCAGCTCGGGACTAGCGGGAGGGGGGGATACGCAGTATTTT

clone_size: NA
d_call: NA
j_call: TRBJ2-5
v_call: TRBV6-2/TRBV6-3
cdr3_aa: CASSSFLETQYF
cdr3_nt: TGTGCCAGCAGTTCCTTCCTAGAGACCCAGTACTTC

clone_size: NA
d_call: TRBD2
j_call: TRBJ2-7
v_call: TRBV2
cdr3_aa: CATGTSGAHEQYF
cdr3_nt: TGTGCCACCGGGACTAGCGGGGCGCACGAGCAGTACTTC

clone_size: NA
d_call: TRBD1
j_call: TRBJ1-6
v_call: TRBV7-6
cdr3_aa: CASSLGGQLNSPLHF
cdr3_nt: TGTGCCAGCAGCTTAGGGGGACAGTTGAATTCACCCCTCCACTTT

clone_size: NA
d_call: TRBD2
j_call: TRBJ2-5
v_call: TRBV18
cdr3_aa: CASSPRIAGHQETQYF
cdr3_nt: TGTGCCAGCTCACCACGAATAGCGGGACACCAAGAGACCCAGTACTTC

clone_size: NA
d_call: NA
j_call: TRBJ2-1
v_call: TRBV6-1
cdr3_aa: CASSEALPSTEQFF
cdr3_nt: TGTGCCAGCAGTGAAGCGCTTCCGAGTACTGAGCAGTTCTTC